Detailed here is one T cell receptor (beta chain). The antigen is not known. V dropped 8 bases and J dropped 10 bases, with 18 bases sitting between them. Per the germline V gene, CDR1 is SEHNR and CDR2 is FQNEAQ (reference sequence). CDR3 length equals 13 residues. These data come from a study of long-term antiretroviral therapy in people with HIV. Regarding the study as a whole: Information on adherence to ART, viral resistance or therapy changes was unavailable. Pre-ART clonal expansions dominated every time point's repertoire.

Sequencing relied on immunoSEQ assay v3.0, run at survey level. Here immunoSEQ multiplex PCR was the method, and the copy in TCRdb shows in-frame clones only, minus some. The top ten hold roughly 7% of the sample, which has more than 25,000 clones, 70% to 90% seen once. The chain combines TRBV7-9 with TRBJ2-1; no firm D call. The sample here was unsorted PBMCs, taken around 5 years before starting antiretroviral therapy. The sequence came from a man aged 45-65 years with HIV. The chain's CDR3 is CASVPPPSSEQFF. CDR3 nucleotide sequence: TGTGCCAGCGTCCCCCCCCCTTCTTCAGAGCAGTTCTTC. The variable domain in full, with the rest retrieved from reference TRBV7-9 and TRBJ2-1, is DTGVSQNPRHKITKRGQNVTFRCDPISEHNRLYWYRQTLGQGPEFLTYFQNEAQLEKSRLLSDRFSAERPKGSFSTLEIQRTEQGDSAMYLCASVPPPSSEQFFGPGTRLTVL.